A selection of T cell receptor beta chains follows, all from one sample in a study of T cell repertoires in cytomegalovirus infection. Which antigens these TCRs recognize remains unknown. TCRdb re-called the reads through MiXCR, storing one row per CDR3 protein. The data hold roughly 340,000 distinct CDR3 sequences, with almost 30% observed a single time. This specimen was cultured PBMCs, taken from culture after CMV antigen stimulation. The receptors were sampled from a human donor in good health (CMV status not recorded). Some clones in this sample may be carry-over from other donors' samples. Each CDR3 is given with its conserved first and last residue. A D gene is named only where the DNA matches it firmly. Expanded clones are given a class, and other clones once, few, many or no size at all.

j_call d_call clone_size v_call cdr3_nt cdr3_aa
TRBJ2-5 - once TRBV7-2 TGTGCCAGCAGCTTAAGTTGGAGGGCTGGGGAGACCCAGTACTTC CASSLSWRAGETQYF
TRBJ2-3 - - TRBV7-9 TGTGCCAGCAGCGCCCCCGGGAATACGCAGTATTTT CASSAPGNTQYF
TRBJ2-3 TRBD2 few TRBV7-9 TGTGCCAGCAGCCAAGGTCGGACTAGCGGGGGCGATACGCAGTATTTT CASSQGRTSGGDTQYF
TRBJ1-2 - - TRBV19 TGTGCCAGTAGGGGAACAGGAGCCTCCTATGGCTACACCTTC CASRGTGASYGYTF
TRBJ2-5 - - TRBV7-6 TGTGCCAGCAGCCCATGGAGGGAGACCCAGTACTTC CASSPWRETQYF
TRBJ1-1 - - TRBV6-5 TGTGCCAGCAGTAACCACAGGGATACTGAAGCTTTCTTT CASSNHRDTEAFF
TRBJ1-1 TRBD1 few TRBV19 TGTGCCAGTAGCCCCCAGGGGGTCGCTGAAGCTTTCTTT CASSPQGVAEAFF
TRBJ1-5 - - TRBV15 TGTGCCACCAGCAGAGGCCCCGAAAATCAGCCCCAGCATTTT CATSRGPENQPQHF
TRBJ2-7 - - TRBV29-1 TGCAGCGTTGAACAGGGCGAGCAGTACTTC CSVEQGEQYF
TRBJ2-1 TRBD1 few TRBV11-2 TGTGCCAGCAGATTGGCACAGGGGTACAATGAGCAGTTCTTC CASRLAQGYNEQFF
TRBJ1-5 - - TRBV19 TGTGCCAGTAACGACCCGGGGCCCCAGCATTTT CASNDPGPQHF
TRBJ2-1 TRBD2 - TRBV7-2 TGTGCCAGCAGGAAACCCTCCGGGACTAGCGGACTCAGAACCTACAATGAGCAGTTCTTC CASRKPSGTSGLRTYNEQFF
TRBJ1-1 - few TRBV20-1 TGCAGTGCTTATGGGGGCGCCCTGAACACTGAAGCTTTCTTT CSAYGGALNTEAFF
TRBJ1-3 TRBD1 - TRBV6-6 TGTGCCAGCAGTCTTGGACAGGGTATAGGAAACACCATATATTTT CASSLGQGIGNTIYF
TRBJ1-5 - - TRBV19 TGTGCCAGTAGTCAGGGTTTCAATCAGCCCCAGCATTTT CASSQGFNQPQHF
TRBJ2-3 - - TRBV6-5 TGTGCCAGCAGGCCCACCCCGGGAGATACGCAGTATTTT CASRPTPGDTQYF
TRBJ1-1 - - TRBV18 TGTGCCAGCTCGAACGACAGATCCACTGAAGCTTTCTTT CASSNDRSTEAFF
TRBJ1-6 - - TRBV2 TGTGCCAGCAGGAATTCACCCCTCCACTTT CASRNSPLHF
TRBJ1-1 - - TRBV20-1 TGCAGTGCTAGAGATCCAACAGAAAACACTGAAGCTTTCTTT CSARDPTENTEAFF
TRBJ2-7 TRBD2 few TRBV27 TGTGCCAGCAGTTTATCTTCTAGCGGGAGATACGAGCAGTACTTC CASSLSSSGRYEQYF
TRBJ2-2 - few TRBV10-3 TGTGCCGTTCGATGGGACACCGGGGAGCTGTTTTTT CAVRWDTGELFF
TRBJ2-7 - - TRBV12-3/TRBV12-4 TGTGCCAGCAGCGATCTCTACGAGCAGTACTTC CASSDLYEQYF
TRBJ2-3 - - TRBV28 TGTGCCAGCAGTTTACTAATCGACTTGGGTCGCACAGATACGCAGTATTTT CASSLLIDLGRTDTQYF
TRBJ2-5 - - TRBV18 TGTGCCAGCTCACCACCGGGCCGGATACAAGAGACCCAGTACTTC CASSPPGRIQETQYF